The table lists the clone carrying this T cell receptor beta chain with many counts. Arm-PCR of CDR3 regions and iRepertoire HTBI primers were used to build TCR beta libraries. TCRdb re-called the multiplex PCR reads through MiXCR, storing one row per CDR3 protein. The sample carries 320,000 or so distinct CDR3 sequences, 15% to 20% recorded once. The sample belongs to a study of regulatory T cells in long-lasting Graves disease. The junction had 11 bases not matched to a gene; V was cut back by 6 bases and J by 6 bases. The CDR3 has 15 amino acids. Time point in this sample: newly diagnosed GD, antithyroid drugs for less than 3 months. Following extraction of RNA from PBMCs, that RNA was used to make the TCR library. Peripheral blood, about 10 milliliters per patient, was collected in EDTA tubes.

The sequencing used peripheral blood mononuclear cells (PBMCs), collected at new diagnosis, from a patient treated with antithyroid drugs. The chain links TRBV12-3 or TRBV12-4 to TRBJ2-7; 10 bases are shared with TRBD2. This receptor was taken from a female donor with Graves disease. In DNA, the CDR3 is TGTGCCAGCAGCCCCGCTAGCGGGAGAAATAGCGAGCAGTACTTC. The encoded protein is CASSPASGRNSEQYF.